The clone carrying this T cell receptor beta chain came up many times. Its antigen is as yet unknown. This specimen comes from a study of T-cell reconstitution after alpha-beta-depleted transplantation in children. Whole-study findings and limits: Surviving recipient T cells and thymic progenitors accounted for the high day-60 TCRbeta diversity observed in some patients. Fresh T-cell production supplied most of the T-cell counts and diversity seen one year after transplant. Approximately two months post-transplant, alpha-beta T cells reportedly originated from several hundred expanded graft clones.

Unique molecular identifiers were used in preparing the TCRbeta library. TCRdb used MiXCR to reprocess the PCR reads, holding one entry per CDR3 protein. The sample holds 200,000 or so distinct CDR3 sequences, about 8.7% seen once. Germline V gene data show CDR1 as SEHNR and CDR2 as FQNEAQ (reference sequence). The CDR3 loop spans 16 amino acids. The ends lost 5 bases at V and 4 bases at J; junction bases unmatched: 9. This chain connects TRBV7-9 to TRBJ2-2, with 8 positions matching TRBD1. The sample in question was PBMCs, mostly from graft donor cells, obtained 360 days after TCRalphabeta/CD19-depleted stem cell transplant. This receptor was taken from a male patient aged 2 to 9 who had a stem cell transplant for acute myeloid leukemia, so the T cells may come from the graft donor. CDR3: CASSGPDRAGTGELFF. The CDR3 DNA reads as TGTGCCAGCAGCGGACCGGACAGGGCTGGCACCGGGGAGCTGTTTTTT. The full variable domain, completed using reference TRBV7-9 and TRBJ2-2, is DTGVSQNPRHKITKRGQNVTFRCDPISEHNRLYWYRQTLGQGPEFLTYFQNEAQLEKSRLLSDRFSAERPKGSFSTLEIQRTEQGDSAMYLCASSGPDRAGTGELFFGEGSRLTVL.